This entry concerns a single TCR beta chain. This record comes from a study of blood T cell repertoires in COVID-19. The wider study: There were acute and convalescent COVID-19 samples, and they came from the United States, Italy and Spain. The analysed material was cDNA or gDNA that came from T cells, B-cell-depleted T cells, or PBMCs.

Original data processing: Scientists estimated how many nucleated cells there were by amplifying reference gene primers. The data were produced by immunoSEQ multiplex PCR, yet TCRdb's version contains in-frame clones alone and is incomplete. V and J calls and clone size are those listed in that table; D and trimming were worked out from the DNA. The sample yields approximately 35,000 clones, approximately 85% seen once. The V end lost 5 bases, the J end lost 8 bases, and 13 bases lay between the germline ends. CDR1 MGHDK and CDR2 SYGVNS come from the germline V gene. The CDR3 covers 13 residues. The chain links TRBV25-1 to TRBJ2-1; TRBD1 is a possible D gene (5 bases). The specimen was peripheral blood. This clonotype was obtained from a man in his 60s with active COVID-19. The CDR3 is CASSTGPRDEQFF. The CDR3 DNA sequence: TGTGCCAGCAGTACAGGACCGCGCGATGAGCAGTTCTTC.